This T cell receptor (beta chain) came from a study of OX40 agonist ivuxolimab in advanced cancers. Blood sampling was done at baseline, cycle 4 day 1, and cycle 7 day 1. In germline, CDR1 is SGHRS, CDR2 YFSETQ. The V segment lost 4 bases and the J segment 4 bases; nucleotides outside the gene matches: 6. This CDR3 region has 14 residues. TCRdb's copy holds only in-frame clones and misses some; the assay was immunoSEQ multiplex PCR. The data contain 90,000 to 100,000 clones, around 90% of them singletons. J is TRBJ1-1 and V is TRBV5-1, with TRBD1 matching 8 bases. The sequence came from an adult with an advanced solid tumor such as melanoma, head and neck, liver or kidney cancer. The input for sequencing was CD4+ or CD8+ T cells sorted from blood, taken in a trial of the OX40 agonist ivuxolimab. The CDR3 loop is CASSPDRGVTEAFF. In DNA form, the CDR3 reads TGCGCCAGCAGCCCTGACAGGGGCGTCACTGAAGCTTTCTTT.